The 24 T cell receptor beta chains below come from one sample, sequenced in a study of blood T cell repertoires in COVID-19. This table comes from immunoSEQ multiplex PCR, and its TCRdb copy is limited to in-frame clones, with some not included. The sample yields 47,000 or so clones, about 86% seen once. Material: peripheral blood. All receptors come from a woman of 80 years or more with COVID-19, enrolled during active disease.

This clone was recorded only once. This chain connects TRBV5-1 to TRBJ1-6; unclear D gene. Germline CDR1 and CDR2: SGHRS and YFSETQ. V was pared by 0 bases and J by 4 bases, with 2 bases between. The CDR3 is 13 residues long. CDR3 sequence reads: CASSLAYNSPLHF. The CDR3 DNA follows: TGCGCCAGCAGCTTGGCGTATAATTCACCCCTCCACTTT. Drawing the rest from reference TRBV5-1 and TRBJ1-6, the complete variable domain is KAGVTQTPRYLIKTRGQQVTLSCSPISGHRSVSWYQQTPGQGLQFLFEYFSETQRNKGNFPGRFSGRQFSNSRSEMNVSTLELGDSALYLCASSLAYNSPLHFGNGTRLTVT.

This clone came up a few times. This sequence joins TRBV27 and TRBJ2-1, with D perhaps TRBD1 (5 bases). With 3 bases removed from V and 9 bases from J, the gap between germline ends came to 9 bases. The CDR3 runs 12 residues. The germline CDR1 and CDR2 sequences are MNHEY and SMNVEV (reference sequence). CDR3 DNA sequence: TGTGCCAGCAGTTTGGGGCGAAGTGAGCAGTTCTTC. This codes for CASSLGRSEQFF.

J is TRBJ1-6 and V is TRBV5-4, with 9 bases fitting TRBD1. Losses at the gene ends were 4 bases for V and 11 bases for J; bases not matched to a gene: 13. Germline values: CDR1 SGHNT, CDR2 YYREEE (reference sequence). The CDR3 loop spans 16 amino acids. CDR3 in amino acids: CASSPGQGSHEPPLHF. The CDR3 coding sequence is TGTGCCAGCAGCCCGGGACAGGGATCCCACGAGCCACCCCTCCACTTT.

The chain is built from TRBV4-1 and TRBJ1-1; D might be TRBD1 (5 bases). The CDR3 sequence is 15 residues long. Between the trimmed V and J ends, which lost 0 bases and 1 base, there was a span of 9 bases. The germline gives CDR1 MGHRA, CDR2 YSYEKL. The CDR3 DNA follows: TGCGCCAGCAGCCAAGAAGGGGCAGGGAACACTGAAGCTTTCTTT. It specifies CASSQEGAGNTEAFF.

V gene TRBV7-9 combines with J gene TRBJ1-2, with D possibly TRBD1 on 5 matching bases. Trimming removed 5 bases from V and 2 bases from J, with 15 bases in between. The CDR3 is made up of 15 amino acids. CDR1 is SEHNR, CDR2 FQNEAQ, per germline (reference sequence). This CDR3 is CASSPQGVDNYGYTF. The CDR3 DNA reads TGTGCCAGCAGCCCTCAAGGGGTGGACAACTATGGCTACACCTTC. The full variable domain, rest sourced from reference TRBV7-9 and TRBJ1-2, is DTGVSQNPRHKITKRGQNVTFRCDPISEHNRLYWYRQTLGQGPEFLTYFQNEAQLEKSRLLSDRFSAERPKGSFSTLEIQRTEQGDSAMYLCASSPQGVDNYGYTFGSGTRLTVV.

This clone showed up just once. This chain links TRBV30 with TRBJ1-2; 7 positions agree with TRBD1. This CDR3 has 15 residues. Looked up from germline, CDR1 is GTSNPN and CDR2 is SVGIG (reference sequence). The trim removed 0 bases at V and 3 bases at J, leaving 7 bases unmatched. The CDR3 sequence is CAWSVKDRNHYGYTF. DNA for the CDR3: TGTGCCTGGAGTGTGAAGGACAGGAATCACTATGGCTACACCTTC.

This rearrangement joins TRBV24-1 to TRBJ2-1; TRBD2 matches at 7 bases. The germline V gene encodes CDR1 KGHDR and CDR2 SFDVKD. The CDR3 loop spans 16 amino acids. J was trimmed by 7 bases and V by 2 bases; bases with no gene match: 10. CDR3 sequence reads: CATSDSAAGMGNEQFF. The CDR3, as DNA: TGTGCCACCAGTGATTCGGCAGCGGGGATGGGGAATGAGCAGTTCTTC.

This clone was picked up many times. V is TRBV19 and J is TRBJ1-1; TRBD1 aligns across 11 bases. J lost 4 bases, V lost 4 bases, and 5 bases had no gene match. Germline V CDR1 and CDR2: LNHDA, SQIVND (reference sequence). This CDR3 region has 15 residues. CDR3 loop: CASSRGQGVSTEAFF. The CDR3, as DNA: TGTGCCAGTAGTAGGGGACAGGGGGTCAGCACTGAAGCTTTCTTT.

V and J are TRBV18 and TRBJ1-4; 12 bases are a match to TRBD1. V was clipped by 4 bases and J by 10 bases; unmatched bases: 4. CDR3 length: 14 residues. Germline assignment: CDR1 KGHSH and CDR2 LQKENI. This CDR3 reads CASSQGQGAGKLFF. The CDR3 DNA reads as TGTGCCAGCTCACAGGGACAGGGGGCAGGAAAACTGTTTTTT.

This chain joins TRBV11-3 and TRBJ2-2; maybe TRBD1 (5 bases). V was trimmed by 3 bases and J by 5 bases, leaving 13 bases between them. Looked up from germline, CDR1 is SGHNT and CDR2 is YENEEA. The CDR3 totals 15 residues. This CDR3 is CASSLKDSLTGELFF. The CDR3 coding sequence is TGTGCCAGCAGCTTGAAAGACAGCCTAACCGGGGAGCTGTTTTTT. The entire variable domain, with the rest obtained from reference TRBV11-3 and TRBJ2-2, is as follows: EAGVVQSPRYKIIEKKQPVAFWCNPISGHNTLYWYLQNLGQGPELLIRYENEEAVDDSQLPKDRFSAERLKGVDSTLKIQPAELGDSAVYLCASSLKDSLTGELFFGEGSRLTVL.

This chain uses TRBV2 with TRBJ2-7, with a weak D call TRBD2 (6 bases). Germline V lookup: CDR1 SNHLY, CDR2 FYNNEI. Trimming stripped 4 bases from V and 6 bases from J, with 13 bases between. The CDR3 is 13 amino acids. The CDR3 reads CASSVTRSAEQYF. For the CDR3, the DNA is TGTGCCAGCAGTGTGACTAGATCAGCCGAGCAGTACTTC. Full variable domain (missing parts from reference TRBV2 and TRBJ2-7): EPEVTQTPSHQVTQMGQEVILRCVPISNHLYFYWYRQILGQKVEFLVSFYNNEISEKSEIFDDQFSVERPDGSNFTLKIRSTKLEDSAMYFCASSVTRSAEQYFGPGTRLTVT.

The chain joins TRBV24-1 to TRBJ2-5; TRBD1 might be the D (6 bases). V lost 4 bases to trimming and J lost 7 bases, with 15 bases between them. Germline CDR1 KGHDR, CDR2 SFDVKD. This CDR3 comprises 14 residues. This CDR3 reads CATSDLTGGGTQYF. The CDR3 bases are TGTGCCACCAGTGACCTGACAGGAGGTGGGACCCAGTACTTC.

This rearrangement joins TRBV6-5 to TRBJ2-7, with D hard to call. V dropped 4 bases and J dropped 3 bases, with 13 bases sitting between them. CDR1 is MNHEY, CDR2 SVGAGI, per germline. The CDR3 has 14 residues. Here the CDR3 reads CASSSPSAHYEQYF. The CDR3 DNA is TGTGCCAGCAGTTCACCCTCAGCGCACTACGAGCAGTACTTC.

The rearrangement joins TRBV7-3 to TRBJ2-3, with 9 bases that match TRBD2. The germline CDR1 and CDR2 sequences are SGHTA and FQGTGA. V lost 5 bases, J lost 2 bases, and 8 bases stayed unmatched. This CDR3 region has 16 residues. CDR3 in amino acids: CASSPVAGAITDTQYF. CDR3 bases: TGTGCCAGCAGCCCCGTAGCGGGGGCTATCACAGATACGCAGTATTTT.

CDR3 residues: CAWSVLQAYGYTF. CDR3 in DNA: TGTGCCTGGAGTGTATTGCAGGCCTATGGCTACACCTTC. The chain links TRBV30 to TRBJ1-2, with D unclear. The CDR3 is 13 amino acids. Germline CDR1 and CDR2: GTSNPN and SVGIG (reference sequence). The germline V and J ends were trimmed by 0 bases and 4 bases, with 9 bases remaining between them.

The chain uses TRBV29-1 and TRBJ1-3, with a tentative D call TRBD1 (5 bases). Germline V lookup: CDR1 SQVTM, CDR2 ANQGSEA. This CDR3 is built from 12 residues. V gave up 6 bases and J gave up 1 base, with 7 bases separating them. As DNA, the CDR3 is TGCAGCGTACAGGCGTCTGGAAACACCATATATTTT. Its protein is CSVQASGNTIYF.

The chain is built from TRBV7-9 and TRBJ1-1, with unresolved D. CDR1 is SEHNR, CDR2 FQNEAQ, per germline (reference sequence). The CDR3 is 12 residues long. V lost 5 bases and J 4 bases, leaving 8 bases between the germline ends. CDR3 protein: CASSPLSTEAFF. The DNA of the CDR3 is TGTGCCAGCAGCCCCCTGAGCACTGAAGCTTTCTTT.

V gene TRBV7-9 combines with J gene TRBJ2-7; no clear D. Deletions cut 5 bases from V and 2 bases from J, with 7 bases between. Germline CDR1 is SEHNR and CDR2 is FQNEAQ (reference sequence). The CDR3 runs 12 residues. The CDR3 is CASSPLTYEQYF. DNA of the CDR3: TGTGCCAGCAGCCCACTGACCTACGAGCAGTACTTC. Drawing the rest from reference TRBV7-9 and TRBJ2-7, the complete variable domain is DTGVSQNPRHKITKRGQNVTFRCDPISEHNRLYWYRQTLGQGPEFLTYFQNEAQLEKSRLLSDRFSAERPKGSFSTLEIQRTEQGDSAMYLCASSPLTYEQYFGPGTRLTVT.

CDR3 region: CASSPTRSSGDNEQFF. DNA of the CDR3: TGTGCCAGCAGCCCGACACGGTCTAGCGGGGACAATGAGCAGTTCTTC. The chain combines TRBV7-2 with TRBJ2-1; 9 nucleotides match TRBD2. The CDR3 covers 16 residues. The trim removed 5 bases at V and 5 bases at J, leaving 10 bases unmatched. Germline lookup yields CDR1 SGHTA and CDR2 FQGNSA.

This rearrangement joins TRBV7-9 to TRBJ2-3, with 10 bases fitting TRBD2. CDR1 and CDR2 (germline): SEHNR, FQNEAQ (reference sequence). The J segment lost 7 bases and the V segment lost 5 bases, leaving 6 bases of the junction unmatched. The CDR3 contains 14 residues. CDR3 in amino acids: CASSIGTSAHTQYF. DNA for the CDR3: TGTGCCAGCAGCATCGGGACTAGCGCGCATACGCAGTATTTT.

V usage is TRBV6-5 and J usage is TRBJ2-7; 10 nucleotides agree with TRBD2. Germline V lookup: CDR1 MNHEY, CDR2 SVGAGI. With 7 bases clipped from V and 6 bases from J, the junction kept 12 bases outside the gene matches. This CDR3 is 15 amino acids long. CDR3 residues: CASKISASGRVEQYF. CDR3 nucleotides: TGTGCCAGCAAGATTTCGGCTAGCGGGAGAGTCGAGCAGTACTTC.

The V and J genes are TRBV6-2 or TRBV6-3 and TRBJ2-7, with 8 bases matching TRBD2. V gave up 4 bases and J gave up 0 bases; unmatched junction bases: 5. CDR3 size: 15 residues. In germline, CDR1 is MNHEY, CDR2 SVGEGT. Here the CDR3 reads CASSSIAGSSYEQYF. The DNA of the CDR3 is TGTGCCAGCAGTTCGATAGCGGGGAGCTCCTACGAGCAGTACTTC.

The chain carries TRBV11-2 and TRBJ2-1; D uncertain. Trimming stripped 7 bases from V and 8 bases from J, with 18 bases between. CDR3 length equals 14 residues. Germline loops: CDR1 SGHAT, CDR2 FQNNGV. The CDR3 loop is CASTFLAIEDEQFF. The CDR3, as DNA: TGTGCCAGCACCTTTCTTGCGATTGAGGATGAGCAGTTCTTC.

This clone turned up a few times. The rearrangement joins TRBV9 to TRBJ2-1, with 7 bases lining up with TRBD2. The germline V gene encodes CDR1 SGDLS and CDR2 YYNGEE. With V trimmed by 4 bases and J by 6 bases, 10 bases remained unmatched. The CDR3 length is 15 residues. Here the CDR3 DNA reads TGTGCCAGCAGCCCTCCGACTAGCCCCCTCAATGAGCAGTTCTTC. It specifies CASSPPTSPLNEQFF.